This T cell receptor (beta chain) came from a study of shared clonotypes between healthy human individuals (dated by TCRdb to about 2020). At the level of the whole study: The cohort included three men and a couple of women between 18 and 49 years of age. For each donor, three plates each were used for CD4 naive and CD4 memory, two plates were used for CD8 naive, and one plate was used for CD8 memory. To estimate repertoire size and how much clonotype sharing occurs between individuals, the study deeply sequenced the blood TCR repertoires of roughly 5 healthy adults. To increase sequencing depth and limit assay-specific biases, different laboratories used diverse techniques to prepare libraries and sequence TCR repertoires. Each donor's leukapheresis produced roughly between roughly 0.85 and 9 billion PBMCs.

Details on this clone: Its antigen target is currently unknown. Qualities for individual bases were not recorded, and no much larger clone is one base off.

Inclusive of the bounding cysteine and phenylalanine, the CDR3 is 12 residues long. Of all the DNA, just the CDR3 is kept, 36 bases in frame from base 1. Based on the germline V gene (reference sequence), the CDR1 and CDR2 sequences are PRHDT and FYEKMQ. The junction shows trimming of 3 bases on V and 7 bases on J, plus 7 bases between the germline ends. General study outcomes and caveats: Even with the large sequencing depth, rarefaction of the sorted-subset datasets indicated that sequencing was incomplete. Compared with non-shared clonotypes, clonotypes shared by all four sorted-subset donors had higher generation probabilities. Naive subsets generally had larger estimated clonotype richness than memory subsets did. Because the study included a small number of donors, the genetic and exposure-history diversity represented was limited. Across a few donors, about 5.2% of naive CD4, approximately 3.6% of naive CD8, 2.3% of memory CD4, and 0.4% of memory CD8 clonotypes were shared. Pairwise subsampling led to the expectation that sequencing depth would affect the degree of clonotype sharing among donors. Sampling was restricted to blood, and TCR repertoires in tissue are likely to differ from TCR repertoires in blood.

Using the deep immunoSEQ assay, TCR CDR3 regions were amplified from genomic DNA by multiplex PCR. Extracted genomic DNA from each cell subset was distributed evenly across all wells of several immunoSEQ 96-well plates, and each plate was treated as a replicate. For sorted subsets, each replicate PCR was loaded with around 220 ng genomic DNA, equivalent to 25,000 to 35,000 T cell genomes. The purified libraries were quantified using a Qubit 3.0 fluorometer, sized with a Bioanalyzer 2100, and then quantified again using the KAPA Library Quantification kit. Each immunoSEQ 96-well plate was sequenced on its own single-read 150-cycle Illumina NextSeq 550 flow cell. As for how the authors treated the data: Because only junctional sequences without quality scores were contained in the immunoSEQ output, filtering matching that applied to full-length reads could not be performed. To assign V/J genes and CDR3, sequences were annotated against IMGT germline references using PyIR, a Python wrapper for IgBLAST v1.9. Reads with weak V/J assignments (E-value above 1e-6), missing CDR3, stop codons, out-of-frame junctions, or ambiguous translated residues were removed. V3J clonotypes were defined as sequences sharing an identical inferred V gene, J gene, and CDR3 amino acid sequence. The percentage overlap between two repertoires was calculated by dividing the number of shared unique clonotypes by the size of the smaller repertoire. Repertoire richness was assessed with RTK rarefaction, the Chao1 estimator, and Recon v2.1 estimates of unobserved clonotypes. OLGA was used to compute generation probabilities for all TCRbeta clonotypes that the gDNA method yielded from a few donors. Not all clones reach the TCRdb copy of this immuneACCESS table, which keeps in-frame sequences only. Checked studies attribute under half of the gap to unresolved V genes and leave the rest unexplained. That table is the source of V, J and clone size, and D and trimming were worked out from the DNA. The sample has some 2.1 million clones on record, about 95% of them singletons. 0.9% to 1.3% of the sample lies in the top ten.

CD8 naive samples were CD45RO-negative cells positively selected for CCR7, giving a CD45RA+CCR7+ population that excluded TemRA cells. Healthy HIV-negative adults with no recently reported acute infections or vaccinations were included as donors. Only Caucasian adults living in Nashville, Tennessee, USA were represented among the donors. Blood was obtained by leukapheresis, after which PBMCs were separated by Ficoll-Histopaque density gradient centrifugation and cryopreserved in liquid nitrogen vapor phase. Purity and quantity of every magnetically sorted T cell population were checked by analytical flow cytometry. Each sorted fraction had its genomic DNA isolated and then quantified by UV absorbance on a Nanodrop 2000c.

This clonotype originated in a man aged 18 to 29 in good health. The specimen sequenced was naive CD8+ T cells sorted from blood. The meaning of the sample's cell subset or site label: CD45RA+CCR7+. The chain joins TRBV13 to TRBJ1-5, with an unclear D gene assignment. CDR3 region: CASSFLGQPQHF. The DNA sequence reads TGTGCCAGCAGCTTTCTAGGGCAGCCCCAGCATTTT.